The next 18 T cell receptor beta chains were all read from a single sample in a study of T cells after yellow fever vaccination. TCRdb independently ran MiXCR on the 5' RACE reads; one entry per CDR3 protein. The table includes 620,000 or so distinct CDR3 sequences, about 12% detected once. The source material was PBMCs, sampled on the day of the yellow fever booster vaccination. These receptor sequences come from a man under 40 who received the YFV17D yellow fever vaccine.

In this sample, this clonotype turned up a few times. The rearrangement uses TRBV18 and TRBJ1-1; TRBD1 aligns across 7 bases. V was pared by 3 bases and J by 2 bases, with 6 bases of the junction left unmatched. The CDR3 is made up of 15 amino acids. CDR1 and CDR2 (germline): KGHSH, LQKENI. CDR3 nucleotides: TGTGCCAGCTCACCGATTACAGGGGTTAACACTGAAGCTTTCTTT. It codes for CASSPITGVNTEAFF.

Concerning this clonotype itself: Mismatch with germline at one junction end may stem from a read error. The chain employs TRBV11-1 and TRBJ2-3; TRBD2 aligns across 11 bases. This CDR3 comprises 18 residues. CDR1 SGHAT and CDR2 FQDESV come from the germline V gene (reference sequence). CDR3 coding DNA: TGTGCCAGCAGCTTAGCGGACCTGACTAGCGGGATCACATATACGCAGTATTTT. It yields the protein CASSLADLTSGITYTQYF. The full variable domain, its missing parts supplied by reference TRBV11-1 and TRBJ2-3, is EAEVAQSPRYKITEKSQAVAFWCDPISGHATLYWYRQILGQGPELLVQFQDESVVDDSQLPKDRFSAERLKGVDSTLKIQPAELGDSAMYLCASSLADLTSGITYTQYFGPGTRLTVL.

This chain connects TRBV20-1 to TRBJ2-1, with TRBD2 matching 7 bases. J lost 5 bases, V lost 2 bases, and 6 bases had no gene match. CDR3 size: 14 residues. Germline CDR1 reads DFQATT; CDR2 reads SNEGSKA (reference sequence). CDR3 amino acids: CSARPGGGDNEQFF. In DNA form, the CDR3 reads TGCAGTGCTAGACCGGGAGGAGGGGACAATGAGCAGTTCTTC.

This clonotype has a handful of counts. Here the CDR3 DNA reads TGTGCCAGCAGCAAAAAAAACAGAACCTACGAGCAGTACTTC. Translated: CASSKKNRTYEQYF. The V and J genes are TRBV21-1 and TRBJ2-7. TRBV21-1 is an annotated pseudogene. There are 14 residues in the CDR3.

The chain uses TRBV7-9 and TRBJ2-1; no definite D call. This CDR3 has 13 amino acids. The ends were cut back, 5 bases at V and 4 bases at J, with 9 bases in the middle. From germline, CDR1 is SEHNR and CDR2 FQNEAQ (reference sequence). CDR3 region: CASSLTYYNEQFF. For the CDR3, the DNA is TGTGCCAGCAGCCTGACCTATTACAATGAGCAGTTCTTC.

This sequence joins TRBV7-2 and TRBJ2-7, with a weak D call TRBD2 (6 bases). Trimming shortened V by 1 base and J by 5 bases, and 21 bases separated the two germline ends. The CDR3 runs to 17 residues. Germline lookup yields CDR1 SGHTA and CDR2 FQGNSA. The CDR3 DNA reads as TGTGCCAGCAGCTTAGGGGGGAGGAGGGCGGATCTGAACGAGCAGTACTTC. Its protein is CASSLGGRRADLNEQYF.

There are a few counts of this clonotype. The genes are TRBV29-1 and TRBJ1-2; 12 positions match TRBD1. The CDR3 contains 14 residues. Germline V gene data show CDR1 as SQVTM and CDR2 as ANQGSEA. The trim removed 5 bases at V and 2 bases at J, leaving 3 bases unmatched. The CDR3 spells CSVTGTGGNYGYTF. DNA of the CDR3: TGCAGCGTTACCGGGACAGGGGGCAACTATGGCTACACCTTC.

This clonotype was detected only a few times. A read error may produce the germline difference seen at one junction end. The gene calls are TRBV20-1 and TRBJ2-3; D is unclear. Germline values: CDR1 DFQATT, CDR2 SNEGSKA (reference sequence). The CDR3 contains 11 residues. The CDR3, as DNA: TGCAGTGCTGCCCCGGCAGACACGCAGTATTTT. Amino acids: CSAAPADTQYF.

The chain is built from TRBV14 and TRBJ2-7, with 13 positions matching TRBD2. This CDR3 has 12 residues. Germline lookup yields CDR1 SGHDN and CDR2 FVKESK. The ends lost 5 bases at V and 12 bases at J; junction bases unmatched: 4. The CDR3 DNA sequence: TGTGCCAGCAGCGGACTAGCGGGAGAGATGTACTTC. It encodes CASSGLAGEMYF.

In its sample, this clonotype was seen a few times. The chain uses TRBV6-5 and TRBJ2-3; D uncertain. Per germline, CDR1 MNHEY and CDR2 SVGAGI. This CDR3 comprises 12 residues. V was trimmed by 6 bases and J by 6 bases, leaving 10 bases between them. CDR3 in amino acids: CASRGYPDTQYF. The CDR3 coding sequence is TGTGCCAGCAGGGGATATCCCGATACGCAGTATTTT.

The V call is TRBV9, the J call TRBJ2-2, with D perhaps matching TRBD1 (5 bases). CDR3 length: 16 residues. Germline CDR1 reads SGDLS; CDR2 reads YYNGEE. The V and J ends lost 0 bases and 5 bases respectively, with 14 bases between them. The CDR3 protein is CASSVALQGRTGELFF. The CDR3 DNA is TGTGCCAGCAGCGTAGCTCTCCAGGGAAGAACCGGGGAGCTGTTTTTT.

This chain connects TRBV10-1 to TRBJ2-7; weak D call: TRBD1 (6 bases). The germline CDR1 and CDR2 sequences are WNHNN and SYGVQD (reference sequence). CDR3 size: 11 residues. The V and J ends lost 2 bases and 7 bases respectively, with 6 bases between them. The CDR3 nucleotides are TGCGCCAGCAGTGAGCAGGGGGAGCAGTACTTC. Its translation is CASSEQGEQYF.

This clonotype was observed a few times. The V call is TRBV5-1, the J call TRBJ2-7; possibly TRBD1 for D (6 bases). The CDR3 runs 14 residues. Germline assignment: CDR1 SGHRS and CDR2 YFSETQ. V was pared by 5 bases and J by 2 bases, with 14 bases between. The CDR3 here is CASSHGQFPYEQYF. In nucleotides, the CDR3 is TGCGCCAGCAGTCACGGACAGTTTCCCTACGAGCAGTACTTC.

This rearrangement joins TRBV20-1 to TRBJ1-2; weak D call: TRBD1 (5 bases). Trimming stripped 7 bases from V and 8 bases from J, with 14 bases between. The CDR3 totals 11 residues. In germline, CDR1 is DFQATT, CDR2 SNEGSKA (reference sequence). In DNA, the CDR3 is TGCAGTGGCTTTCAGGGCCGGGGCTACACCTTC. Translation gives CSGFQGRGYTF.

The chain has TRBV20-1 and TRBJ2-2; TRBD2 agrees at 7 bases. CDR3 length: 15 residues. Germline V CDR1 and CDR2: DFQATT, SNEGSKA (reference sequence). The V segment lost 0 bases and the J segment 4 bases; nucleotides outside the gene matches: 5. CDR3 DNA sequence: TGCAGTGCTAGAGATCTGGCGGGAGCCACCGGGGAGCTGTTTTTT. Its translation is CSARDLAGATGELFF.

This clonotype was seen more than once but under ten times. Mismatch with germline at one junction end may stem from a read error. The rearrangement joins TRBV12-3 or TRBV12-4 to TRBJ2-5, with 10 bases lining up with TRBD2. The CDR3 extends over 16 amino acids. In DNA, the CDR3 is TGCTGCAGCAGCCCTGGACTAGCGGTCTACCAAGAGACCCAGTACTTC. It translates to CCSSPGLAVYQETQYF.

The chain carries TRBV24-1 and TRBJ1-1; maybe TRBD1 (5 bases). V was trimmed by 8 bases and J by 4 bases, leaving 19 bases between them. The germline V gene has CDR1 KGHDR and CDR2 SFDVKD. The CDR3 spans 15 residues. The CDR3 DNA reads TGTGCCACCACAACGGGGACTCGGACAATCACTGAAGCTTTCTTT. Protein product: CATTTGTRTITEAFF.

This clonotype was counted a few times. This chain connects TRBV20-1 to TRBJ2-7; 10 bases are a match to TRBD2. Unmatched junction bases numbered 6, after V lost 3 bases and J lost 7 bases. The germline V gene encodes CDR1 DFQATT and CDR2 SNEGSKA (reference sequence). The CDR3 is 13 residues long. CDR3 loop: CSASRTSGTEQYF. The CDR3, as DNA: TGCAGTGCTAGTCGGACTAGCGGTACGGAGCAGTACTTC.